This T cell receptor beta chain was found in a study of CD8+ T cells in alopecia areata (dated by TCRdb to about 2018). In the study overall: The treated patients took part in an open-label pilot trial in which moderate-to-severe alopecia areata was treated with oral tofacitinib at 5 to 10 mg twice daily. Scalp tissue and sorted CD4+ and CD8+ peripheral blood T cells from patchy and totalis/universalis alopecia areata patients and from healthy controls were covered by human TCRbeta sequencing. Patients received tofacitinib for 6 to 18 months and were then followed off drug for 6 months to check for delayed response and recurrence. To study T cell clonal expansion in alopecia areata, the researchers applied high-throughput TCRbeta sequencing to both the C3H/HeJ mouse model and human patients. Patients on tofacitinib were biopsied at baseline and after 4 and 24 weeks of treatment, and several of the patients also had a later scalp biopsy. RNA was obtained with the PAXgene miRNA kit for fixed scalp, the miRNeasy kit for PBMCs, and the RNeasy kit for mouse skin. The SALT score, which quantifies the percentage of affected scalp surface area, was used to measure disease severity in treated patients. Scalp clonality was compared across normal scalp (n=4), patchy alopecia areata scalp (n=8), and alopecia totalis/universalis scalp (n=8). TCRbeta CDR3 regions were amplified by immunoSEQ multiplex PCR with 35 Vbeta forward and 13 Jbeta reverse primers.

Libraries were built with the immunoSEQ multiplex PCR assay. To provide template for TCR sequencing, every sample had RNA extracted and reverse transcribed into cDNA. SuperScript III was used to make first-strand cDNA, primed with a 2:1 mix of oligo-dT and random hexamers. Amplification bias was assessed with a synthetic immune receptor repertoire, and residual bias was removed computationally. The published analysis was carried out like this. Raw reads were preprocessed to remove errors, and CDR3 was defined by IMGT conventions from the conserved cysteine to phenylalanine. Clonality was computed as 1 minus the Shannon entropy, with the entropy normalized by log2 of the number of productive unique TCRs. Whether each scalp clone was CD4 or CD8 was inferred by checking scalp TCRbeta sequences against the CD4 and CD8 repertoires from sorted blood. What TCRdb holds here is the immuneACCESS table cut down to in-frame rearrangements. Part of the clones is not present; checked against another copy, under half of the missing clones reflect an unresolved V gene, and the others are unexplained. V and J calls and clone size are copied from that table; D and trimming were computed from the DNA. This sample lists approximately 180,000 clones; less than 75% were detected once. Approximately 16% of the sample is held by the ten biggest clonotypes.

According to the study, the label for this sample's treatment or condition signals: oral pan-JAK inhibitor, 5-10 mg twice daily. Lesional scalp punch biopsies and peripheral blood were collected from alopecia areata patients. PBMCs were isolated by density centrifugation and stained for CD3, CD4 and CD8, and CD4+ and CD8+ T cells were sorted on a FACSAria. What the research found in general, with its limitations: Unlike mouse skin, where gammadelta T cells dominate, normal human skin contains resident alphabeta T cells that get sequenced too, which complicates analysis of the scalp TCR repertoire. Tofacitinib significantly decreased scalp clonality and the number of expanded CD8+ clones among the top 100 scalp clones. Many expanded lesional clones persisted in scalp and blood during tofacitinib treatment, which may partly explain relapse after stopping treatment. Higher clonality and more expanded CD8+ clones were observed in lesional scalp than in normal scalp, particularly in alopecia totalis/universalis, a finding suggestive of antigenic drive. TCR sequences shared between patients were less clear than in mice, possibly partly because of HLA diversity in the patient population. The treated cohort was small, with a single nonresponder, so links between baseline CD8+ expansion and response need larger studies.

With regard to this clone: The specificity of this receptor is unknown. Nothing much larger sits one base from this clone, and base qualities are not available.

The TCR sequence derives from a human donor with alopecia areata. The specimen was CD4+ T cells sorted from blood, collected at approximately week 56, from a patient treated with tofacitinib.

The nucleotide sequence is given as TGTGCCAGCAGCCCCGGGACTAGCGGGGGGACGCCGAAGTTCTTC. This translates into CASSPGTSGGTPKFF. The receptor chain draws on TRBV7-9 and TRBJ2-1; a stretch of 15 junction bases matches TRBD2. For this chain, trimming is 5 bases at the V end and 14 bases at the J end, and the number of junction bases without a gene match is 10. The germline V gene (reference sequence) sets CDR1 to SEHNR and CDR2 to FQNEAQ. Including the terminal cysteine and phenylalanine, the CDR3 comprises 15 residues. The DNA shown is the 45-base CDR3, in frame from base 1. Reference TRBV7-9 and TRBJ2-1 proteins supply the regions before and after the CDR3; the full variable domain is: DTGVSQNPRHKITKRGQNVTFRCDPISEHNRLYWYRQTLGQGPEFLTYFQNEAQLEKSRLLSDRFSAERPKGSFSTLEIQRTEQGDSAMYLCASSPGTSGGTPKFFGPGTRLTVL.